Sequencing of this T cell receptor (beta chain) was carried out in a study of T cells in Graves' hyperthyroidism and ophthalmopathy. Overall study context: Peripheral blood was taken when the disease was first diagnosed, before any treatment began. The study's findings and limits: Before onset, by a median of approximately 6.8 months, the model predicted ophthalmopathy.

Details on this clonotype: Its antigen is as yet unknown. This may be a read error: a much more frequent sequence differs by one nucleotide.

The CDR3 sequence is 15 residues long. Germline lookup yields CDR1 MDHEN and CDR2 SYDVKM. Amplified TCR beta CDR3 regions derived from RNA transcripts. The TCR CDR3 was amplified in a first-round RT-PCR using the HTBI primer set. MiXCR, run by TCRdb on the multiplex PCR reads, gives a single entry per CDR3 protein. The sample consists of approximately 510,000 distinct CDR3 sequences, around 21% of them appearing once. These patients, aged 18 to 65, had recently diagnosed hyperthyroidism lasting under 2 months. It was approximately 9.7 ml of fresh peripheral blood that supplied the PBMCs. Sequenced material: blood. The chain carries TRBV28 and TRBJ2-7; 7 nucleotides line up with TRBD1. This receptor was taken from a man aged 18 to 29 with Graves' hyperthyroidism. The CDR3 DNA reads TGTGCCAGCAGTTCCGAACAGGGGTTCGACTACGAGCAGTGCTTC. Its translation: CASSSEQGFDYEQCF.